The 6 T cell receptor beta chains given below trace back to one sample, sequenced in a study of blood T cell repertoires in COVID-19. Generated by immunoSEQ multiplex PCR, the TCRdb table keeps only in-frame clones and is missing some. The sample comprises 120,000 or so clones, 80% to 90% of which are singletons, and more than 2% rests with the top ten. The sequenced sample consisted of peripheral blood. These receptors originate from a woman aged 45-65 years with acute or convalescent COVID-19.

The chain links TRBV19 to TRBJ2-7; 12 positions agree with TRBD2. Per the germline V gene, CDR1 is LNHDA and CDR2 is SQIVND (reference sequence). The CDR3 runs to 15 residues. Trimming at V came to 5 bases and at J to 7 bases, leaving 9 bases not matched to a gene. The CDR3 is CASSVTSGSSLEQYF. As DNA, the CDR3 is TGTGCCAGTAGTGTGACTAGCGGGAGTTCTCTTGAGCAGTACTTC.

The CDR3 loop is CASSREVDTQYF. As DNA, the CDR3 is TGTGCCAGTAGTCGGGAAGTAGATACGCAGTATTTT. The chain recombines TRBV19 with TRBJ2-3; perhaps TRBD2 as D (5 bases). Trimming removed 5 bases at V and 5 bases at J, with 8 bases between. Germline CDR1 reads LNHDA; CDR2 reads SQIVND (reference sequence). This CDR3 comprises 12 residues.

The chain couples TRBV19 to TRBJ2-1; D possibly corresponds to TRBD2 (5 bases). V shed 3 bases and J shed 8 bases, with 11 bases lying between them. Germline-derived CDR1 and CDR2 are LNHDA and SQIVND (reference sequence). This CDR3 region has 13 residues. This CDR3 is CASSIFSRDEQFF. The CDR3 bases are TGTGCCAGTAGTATCTTTTCGAGGGATGAGCAGTTCTTC.

CDR3 sequence: CATSDLVAGGTDTQYF. CDR3 sequence (DNA): TGTGCCACCAGTGACCTCGTAGCGGGGGGCACAGATACGCAGTATTTT. The chain combines TRBV24-1 with TRBJ2-3; 9 positions agree with TRBD2. The germline V gene has CDR1 KGHDR and CDR2 SFDVKD. The V and J ends lost 4 bases and 1 base, in that order; junction bases with no gene match: 5. The length of the CDR3 is 16 residues.

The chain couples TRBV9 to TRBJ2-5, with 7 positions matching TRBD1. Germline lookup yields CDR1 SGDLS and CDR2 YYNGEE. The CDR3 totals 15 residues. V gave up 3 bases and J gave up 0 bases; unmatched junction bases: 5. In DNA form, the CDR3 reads TGTGCCAGCAGCGAGGGGGCGGAGTACCAAGAGACCCAGTACTTC. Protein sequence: CASSEGAEYQETQYF.

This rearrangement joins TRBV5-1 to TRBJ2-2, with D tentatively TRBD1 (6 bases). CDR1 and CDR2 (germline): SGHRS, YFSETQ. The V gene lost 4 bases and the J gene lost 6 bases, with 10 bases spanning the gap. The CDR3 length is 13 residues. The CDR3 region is CASSVQGSGELFF. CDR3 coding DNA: TGCGCCAGCAGCGTACAGGGCTCCGGGGAGCTGTTTTTT.